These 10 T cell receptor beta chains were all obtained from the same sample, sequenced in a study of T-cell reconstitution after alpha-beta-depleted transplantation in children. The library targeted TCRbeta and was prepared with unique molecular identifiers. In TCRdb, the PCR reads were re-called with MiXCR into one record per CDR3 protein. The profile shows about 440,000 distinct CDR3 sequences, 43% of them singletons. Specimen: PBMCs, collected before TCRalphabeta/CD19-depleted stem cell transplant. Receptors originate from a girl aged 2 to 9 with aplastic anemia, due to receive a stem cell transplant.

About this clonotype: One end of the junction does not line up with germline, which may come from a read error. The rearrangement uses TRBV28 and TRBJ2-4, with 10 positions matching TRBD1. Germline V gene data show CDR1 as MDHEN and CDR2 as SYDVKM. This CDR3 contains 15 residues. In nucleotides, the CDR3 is TGTGCCAGCAGTTTTCCGAGGGACAGGGGAGACATTCAATACTTC. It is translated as CASSFPRDRGDIQYF.

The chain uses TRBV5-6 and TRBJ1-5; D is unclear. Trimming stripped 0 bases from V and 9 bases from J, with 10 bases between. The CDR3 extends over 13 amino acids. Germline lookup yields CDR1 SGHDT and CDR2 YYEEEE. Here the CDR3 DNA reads TGTGCCAGCAGCTTGGGGGGAAGGTGGCCCCAGCATTTT. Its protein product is CASSLGGRWPQHF.

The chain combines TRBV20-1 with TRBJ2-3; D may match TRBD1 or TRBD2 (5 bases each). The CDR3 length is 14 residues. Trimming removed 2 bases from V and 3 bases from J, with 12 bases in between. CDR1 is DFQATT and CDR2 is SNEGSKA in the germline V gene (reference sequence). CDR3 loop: CSARQGRGTDTQYF. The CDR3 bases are TGCAGTGCTAGACAGGGCCGGGGAACAGATACGCAGTATTTT.

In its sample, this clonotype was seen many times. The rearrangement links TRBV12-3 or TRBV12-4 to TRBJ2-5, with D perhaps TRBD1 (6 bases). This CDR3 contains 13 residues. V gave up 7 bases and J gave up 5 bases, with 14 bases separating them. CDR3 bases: TGTGCCAGCACTACAGGGTTTGTGGAGACCCAGTACTTC. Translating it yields CASTTGFVETQYF.

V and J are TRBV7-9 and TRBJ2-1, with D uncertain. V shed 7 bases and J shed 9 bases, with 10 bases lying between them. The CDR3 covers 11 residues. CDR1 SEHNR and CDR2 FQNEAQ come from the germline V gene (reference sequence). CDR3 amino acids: CASTRVGEQFF. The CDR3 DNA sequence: TGTGCCAGCACCCGCGTTGGTGAGCAGTTCTTC.

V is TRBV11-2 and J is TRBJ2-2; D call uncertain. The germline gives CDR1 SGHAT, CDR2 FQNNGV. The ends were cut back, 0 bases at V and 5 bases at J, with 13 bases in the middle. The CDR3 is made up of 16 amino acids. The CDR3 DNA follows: TGTGCCAGCAGCTTAGATGGGTCAGTACCAACCGGGGAGCTGTTTTTT. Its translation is CASSLDGSVPTGELFF.

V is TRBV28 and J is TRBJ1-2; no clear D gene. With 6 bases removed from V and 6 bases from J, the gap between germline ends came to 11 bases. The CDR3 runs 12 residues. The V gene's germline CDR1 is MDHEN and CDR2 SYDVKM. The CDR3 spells CASSRPPNGYTF. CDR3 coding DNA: TGTGCCAGCAGCCGGCCGCCCAATGGCTACACCTTC.

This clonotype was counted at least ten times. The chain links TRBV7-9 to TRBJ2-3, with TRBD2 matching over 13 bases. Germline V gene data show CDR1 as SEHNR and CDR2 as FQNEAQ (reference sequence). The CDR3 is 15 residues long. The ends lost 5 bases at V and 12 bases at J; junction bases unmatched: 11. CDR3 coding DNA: TGTGCCAGCAGCCTTTCCGGGACTAGCGGGGCAGCCCAGTATTTT. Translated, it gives CASSLSGTSGAAQYF.

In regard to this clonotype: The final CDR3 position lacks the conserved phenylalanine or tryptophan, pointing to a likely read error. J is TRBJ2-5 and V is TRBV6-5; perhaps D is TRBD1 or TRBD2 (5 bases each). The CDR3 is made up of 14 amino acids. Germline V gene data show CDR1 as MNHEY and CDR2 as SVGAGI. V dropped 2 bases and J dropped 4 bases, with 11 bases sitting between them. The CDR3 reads CASSYRERGETQYL. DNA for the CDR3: TGTGCCAGCAGTTACAGGGAGAGGGGAGAGACCCAGTACTTG.

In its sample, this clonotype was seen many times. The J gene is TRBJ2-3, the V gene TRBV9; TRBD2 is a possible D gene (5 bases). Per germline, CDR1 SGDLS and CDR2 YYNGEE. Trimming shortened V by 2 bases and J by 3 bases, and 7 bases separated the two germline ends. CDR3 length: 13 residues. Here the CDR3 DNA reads TGTGCCAGCAGCGTGGGAGAGACAGATACGCAGTATTTT. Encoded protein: CASSVGETDTQYF.